A single T cell receptor beta chain is shown here with its context. What it recognizes is unknown. Donors were healthy HIV-negative adults without recent acute infections or vaccinations. The authors ran the assay at deep level. Researchers sequenced unsorted PBMC DNA using ten immunoSEQ deep assay plates. The method was immunoSEQ multiplex PCR; TCRdb's version includes in-frame clones alone and lacks a portion of them. Altogether approximately 500,000 clones are present, roughly 79% being singletons, with the ten largest covering about 12%. V lost 1 base, J lost 2 bases, and 24 bases lay in between. The germline CDR1 and CDR2 sequences are SEHNR and FQNEAQ (reference sequence). The CDR3 spans 19 residues. This record comes from a study of shared clonotypes between healthy human individuals. General observations from the study: Clonotype sharing among donors likely depends on sequencing depth.

The sample taken for sequencing was PBMCs. This chain uses TRBV7-9 with TRBJ2-7; D ambiguous. This clonotype originated in a woman between 40 and 50 years old in good health. Some clones in this sample may be carry-over from other donors' samples. The CDR3 nucleotides read TGTGCCAGCAGCTTAGGCTGGGATATCCCCGCCATAACGGCCTACGAGCAGTACTTC. Translating it yields CASSLGWDIPAITAYEQYF.